The rows below give T cell receptor beta chains drawn from one sample of a study of control samples from healthy donors and cancer patients. Clones were read by immunoSEQ multiplex PCR, and TCRdb kept only the in-frame ones, dropping some. This table holds about 89,000 clones, around 86% found once. Material for sequencing was blood. The receptors here all came from a man younger than 40 in good health. Each CDR3 is given with its conserved first and last residue.

CASSGQETNTGELFF	TRBJ2-2	TRBV4-1	15
CASSGDSYEQYF	TRBJ2-7	TRBV18	12
CASSRWGGGGPYQETQYF	TRBJ2-5	TRBV11-2	18
CSVEGGGMNTEAFF	TRBJ1-1	TRBV29-1	14
CASSPRSGNTIYF	TRBJ1-3	TRBV3-1/TRBV3-2	13
CAWRDNRVSLHF	TRBJ1-6	TRBV30	12
CASGWGPNTEAFF	TRBJ1-1	TRBV2	13
CASSYSQGYTQYF	TRBJ2-3	TRBV6-6	13
CASSAASGGREYNEQFF	TRBJ2-1	TRBV28	17
CASREQGARGYTF	TRBJ1-2	TRBV2	13
CAWSVQGVETQYF	TRBJ2-5	TRBV30	13
CASSPTSGGAWETQYF	TRBJ2-5	TRBV9	16
CASSLARANEKLFF	TRBJ1-4	TRBV18	14
CASRTGTGPYEQYF	TRBJ2-7	TRBV5-5	14
CASGLEDRTDTQYF	TRBJ2-3	TRBV12-5	14
CASSPNSNQPQHF	TRBJ1-5	TRBV18	13
CASSEASEINTGELFF	TRBJ2-2	TRBV6-1	16
CASSLASGEKLFF	TRBJ1-4	TRBV12-3/TRBV12-4	13
CAWSVLAGAGDTQYF	TRBJ2-3	TRBV30	15
CASSPGTSGETSTDTQYF	TRBJ2-3	TRBV7-9	18
CASSQTRTYNEQFF	TRBJ2-1	TRBV4-1	14
CASSYSGRGTEAFF	TRBJ1-1	TRBV6-5	14
CASSPLTGEYSPLHF	TRBJ1-6	TRBV14	15
CASSKMGARSGANVLTF	TRBJ2-6	TRBV19	17
CASSQGIGQGEEETQYF	TRBJ2-5	TRBV4-2	17
CASSLAGSDEQFF	TRBJ2-1	TRBV7-9	13
CASSPGGQSNQETQYF	TRBJ2-5	TRBV5-8	16
CASSSPTGGTEAFF	TRBJ1-1	TRBV7-9	14
CASSLETGNYGYTF	TRBJ1-2	TRBV5-6	14
CASMASPVTDTQYF	TRBJ2-3	TRBV19	14
CSVQDNYGYTF	TRBJ1-2	TRBV20-1	11
CASSEPQGRGYTF	TRBJ1-2	TRBV2	13
CASSESKDTQAFF	TRBJ1-1	TRBV6-1	13
CASSQSQGVESPLHF	TRBJ1-6	TRBV27	15
CASSETQLRSNQPQHF	TRBJ1-5	TRBV2	16
CASSLLAGSSSYEQYF	TRBJ2-7	TRBV7-2	16
CASSYGETQYF	TRBJ2-5	TRBV6-5	11
CASTRERGPYEQYF	TRBJ2-7	TRBV27	14
CASSLRTSGGAGELFF	TRBJ2-2	TRBV5-1	16
CASSHGAVNTGELFF	TRBJ2-2	TRBV3-1/TRBV3-2	15
CASLYMTLGSTDTQYF	TRBJ2-3	TRBV18	16
CASSPLGGDYGYTF	TRBJ1-2	TRBV18	14
CASSLQGQVNTEAFF	TRBJ1-1	TRBV7-8	15
CASSPGGGPSDEQYF	TRBJ2-7	TRBV7-9	15
CASSPPGVDEKLFF	TRBJ1-4	TRBV18	14
CASSQGGLSYGYTF	TRBJ1-2	TRBV3-1/TRBV3-2	14
CASSPFLENTEAFF	TRBJ1-1	TRBV7-9	14
CASSSQSTNYGYTF	TRBJ1-2	TRBV2	14
CASSYNGVPDTQYF	TRBJ2-3	TRBV6-2/TRBV6-3	14
CASSLLAGAYNEQFF	TRBJ2-1	TRBV2	15
CASSQGTGGNTGELFF	TRBJ2-2	TRBV3-1/TRBV3-2	16
CASSLNDEQFF	TRBJ2-1	TRBV5-1	11